A selection of T cell receptor beta chains follows, all from one sample in a study of cytomegalovirus exposure and HLA in healthy donors. The data were produced by immunoSEQ multiplex PCR, yet TCRdb's version contains in-frame clones alone and is incomplete. The table lists 85,000 to 120,000 clones, roughly 75% of them singletons, with roughly 2.5% in the top ten. Sequencing input: PBMCs. The receptor set was obtained from a man aged 35-49 years in good health and CMV-seronegative. Each CDR3 is given with its conserved first and last residue. A D gene is named only where the DNA matches it firmly. Part of the rows lack a size; the others show once, few, many or a class for expanded clones.

v_gene	abundance	j_gene	d_gene	CDR3aa	CDR3nt
TRBV19	once	TRBJ2-2	.	CASKRTAGTGELFF	TGTGCCAGTAAACGGACTGCGGGCACCGGGGAGCTGTTTTTT
TRBV4-1	.	TRBJ2-3	.	CASSQDRTMYTQYF	TGCGCCAGCAGCCAAGATCGGACAATGTATACGCAGTATTTT
TRBV19	.	TRBJ2-2	TRBD2	CASTTLAGGSLINTGELFF	TGTGCCAGTACGACACTAGCGGGGGGGAGTCTGATAAACACCGGGGAGCTGTTTTTT
TRBV9	.	TRBJ2-1	.	CASSATYRSYNEQFF	TGTGCCAGCAGCGCCACCTATCGCTCCTACAATGAGCAGTTCTTC
TRBV5-1	few	TRBJ1-1	TRBD1	CASSFAGTDMNTEAFF	TGCGCCAGCAGCTTTGCCGGGACAGATATGAACACTGAAGCTTTCTTT
TRBV5-1	.	TRBJ1-2	TRBD1	CASSLADRGYGYTF	TGCGCCAGCAGCTTGGCCGACAGGGGCTATGGCTACACCTTC
TRBV13	.	TRBJ2-7	TRBD2	CASSSTLTLAGGRYEQYF	TGTGCCAGCAGCTCAACCCTCACCCTAGCGGGGGGGCGCTACGAGCAGTACTTC
TRBV29-1	.	TRBJ2-5	.	CSVEQGETQYF	TGCAGCGTTGAACAGGGAGAGACCCAGTACTTC
TRBV2	once	TRBJ2-7	TRBD1	CASSPIEWGTDSSYEQYF	TGTGCCAGCAGTCCCATAGAATGGGGGACAGATAGCTCCTACGAGCAGTACTTC
TRBV19	.	TRBJ1-3	.	CASSIDRPSSGNTIYF	TGTGCCAGTAGTATCGACAGACCAAGCTCTGGAAACACCATATATTTT
TRBV19	once	TRBJ2-1	.	CASSRAGSSYNEQFF	TGTGCCAGTAGTCGGGCAGGGTCGTCCTACAATGAGCAGTTCTTC
TRBV11-2	.	TRBJ2-2	TRBD2	CASSRGTSGAGELFF	TGTGCCAGCAGCCGCGGGACTAGCGGGGCAGGGGAGCTGTTTTTT
TRBV4-1	once	TRBJ2-5	.	CASSQVSAEYQETQYF	TGCGCCAGCAGCCAAGTTTCAGCGGAGTACCAAGAGACCCAGTACTTC
TRBV5-8	.	TRBJ1-2	.	CASSSYGYGYTF	TGTGCCAGCAGCTCTTACGGCTATGGCTACACCTTC
TRBV27	.	TRBJ2-7	TRBD2	CASSRGGAAYEQYF	TGTGCCAGCAGTCGCGGGGGAGCCGCCTACGAGCAGTACTTC
TRBV4-1	once	TRBJ2-2	TRBD2	CASSQGPSGGVVGELFF	TGCGCCAGCAGCCAAGGTCCTAGCGGGGGAGTGGTCGGGGAGCTGTTTTTT
TRBV4-1	.	TRBJ2-2	TRBD2	CASSKGTSGPGELFF	TGCGCCAGCAGCAAAGGGACTAGCGGACCCGGGGAGCTGTTTTTT
TRBV9	.	TRBJ1-1	.	CASSVATGTEAFF	TGTGCCAGCAGCGTAGCAACGGGAACTGAAGCTTTCTTT
TRBV9	.	TRBJ1-4	TRBD1	CASSVTAETGNEKLFF	TGTGCCAGCAGCGTTACGGCCGAGACAGGGAATGAAAAACTGTTTTTT
TRBV27	.	TRBJ1-5	TRBD1	CASSLIQGASSHSLGPQHF	TGTGCCAGCAGTTTAATTCAGGGGGCTTCGTCTCATTCCCTAGGGCCCCAGCATTTT